This TCR beta chain emerged from a study of naive and memory T cell subsets (dated by TCRdb to between 2016 and 2019). General notes on the study: The study applied an open-source, UMI-based TCR alpha and beta sequencing pipeline to sorted naive and memory peripheral blood T cell subsets. IgG serology results and the functional CMV T cell responses were in complete agreement. RNA was DNase-treated and reverse transcribed with TCR constant-region primers, mostly using SuperScript III.

Library creation used UMI-ligation and nested PCR. An equimolar mix of two oligonucleotides covering both TRBC1 and TRBC2 was used as the beta constant-region primer. Four rounds of PCR were used to amplify ligated cDNA, with nested alpha and beta constant-region primers being used together with the SP2 primer. A single-stranded oligonucleotide bearing the SP2 primer plus a 12-nucleotide UMI was ligated onto the 3' end of the cDNA by T4 RNA ligase 1. Incubation of the ligation reaction lasted roughly 18-25 hours at 16 degrees C. PCR2 was usually performed as a SYBR Green qPCR and halted at a preset threshold so that over-amplification would not occur. All purifications after the first were performed with Agencourt AMPure XP magnetic beads. Library quantification was done by Qubit, followed by a TapeStation check on which the main peak was expected at around 650 bp. The pooled libraries were sequenced on an Illumina MiSeq using v2 2x251 paired-end kits, which usually yielded roughly 1-2 million reads per sample. Each sample was pooled at 3 to 4.5 nM, and roughly 5-7% PhiX was included to help cluster recognition. As for the authors' bioinformatics: Decombinator assigned V and J genes to Demultiplexor-processed FASTQ reads by tag matching, allowing a single base-pair mismatch. By using UMIs, Collapsinator corrected both sequencing errors and the frequency errors caused by PCR heterogeneity. TCRs were translated and CDR3s were extracted from the conserved cysteine to the FGXG phenylalanine by CDR3Translator, with non-productive sequences being flagged. Repertoires were subsampled to equal numbers of UMI-defined TCRs before Gini, Shannon entropy and inverse Simpson indices were calculated. Within the linear range, a power law was fitted to clonotype abundance distributions using maximum likelihood. For one naive CD8 sample, the pipeline and MIGEC produced similar UMI counts, unique TCR numbers and clonal distributions. The repertoires were searched for 7,000 to 8,000 CMV-associated CDR3 sequences that had been compiled from VDJdb and a published dataset. Clones were called with MiXCR by TCRdb after fastp trimmed the public reads at Q25, and only in-frame beta chains were retained. Every entry covers one CDR3 protein and lists the most common genes and DNA from its rows. The V and J calls shown here were made by TCRdb, not taken from the authors' results. The sample table holds over 25,000 distinct CDR3 sequences, of which approximately 17% were seen once. Approximately 3.6% of the sample is taken by the ten largest.

TCR alpha and beta chain libraries were amplified separately from the second PCR step onward. To determine each donor's CMV status, fresh PBMCs were stimulated overnight with CMV viral lysate, and IFNgamma production from CD4+ T cells was then assessed. Miltenyi beads were used first to positively select CD4 T cells, and CD8 T cells were then positively selected from the CD4-negative fraction. After staining for CD3, CD4, CD8, CD45RA, CD27 and a live/dead dye, cells were sorted on a BD Aria II into four subsets based on CD45RA and CD27. Effector memory cells were sorted as CD45RA-CD27-, and EMRA cells as CD45RA+CD27-. Three healthy volunteers provided blood, and the blood of each volunteer was split into CD4 and CD8 T cells and then into four differentiation subsets. Approximately 120 ml of peripheral blood was collected from each donor, and PBMC were isolated by Ficoll-Paque PLUS density-gradient centrifugation. After sorting, cells were lysed in RLT buffer, RNA was extracted using a Qiagen RNeasy kit, and the extracted RNA was stored at -80 degrees C.

This clonotype has ten or more counts. Its binding antigen is unknown. The input lacks base qualities; no much larger clone sits a single base away. Trimming costs V 4 bases and J 1 base, and their ends lie 23 bases apart. The CDR3 runs 19 amino acids, cysteine and phenylalanine included. CDR3 DNA is the only sequence kept; it has 57 bases, read in frame from the first base. CDR1 and CDR2, per the germline V gene, are SGHDN and FVKESK. The paper's findings and limits, for the study overall: The repertoire findings for the naive and memory subsets could not be validated, as no ground truth was available. Clonotypes were defined as single alpha or beta chain sequences, not paired alpha/beta receptors. RNA-based TCR counts may be influenced by expression changes linked to T cell activation and differentiation. After error correction, only a single occurrence was seen for over 90% of naive TCR sequences, so much steeper abundance distributions were produced than in memory subsets. TCR abundance followed a power law with an exponent that was different for naive and memory subsets but consistent across the three individuals. Gini index rose and Shannon and inverse Simpson diversity fell from naive through CM, EM and EMRA in both CD4 and CD8 cells.

The sequence derives from a human donor in good health. Source material: effector memory CD4+ T cells from blood. The cell subset or site label here, explained by the study, means: effector memory, CD45RA- CD27-. The chain links TRBV14 with TRBJ2-1; the D gene assignment is ambiguous. The DNA reads TGTGCCAGCAGCCCCCTAACCGGCTCCATAGTCAGTTCCTACAATGAGCAGTTCTTC. Its product reads: CASSPLTGSIVSSYNEQFF.